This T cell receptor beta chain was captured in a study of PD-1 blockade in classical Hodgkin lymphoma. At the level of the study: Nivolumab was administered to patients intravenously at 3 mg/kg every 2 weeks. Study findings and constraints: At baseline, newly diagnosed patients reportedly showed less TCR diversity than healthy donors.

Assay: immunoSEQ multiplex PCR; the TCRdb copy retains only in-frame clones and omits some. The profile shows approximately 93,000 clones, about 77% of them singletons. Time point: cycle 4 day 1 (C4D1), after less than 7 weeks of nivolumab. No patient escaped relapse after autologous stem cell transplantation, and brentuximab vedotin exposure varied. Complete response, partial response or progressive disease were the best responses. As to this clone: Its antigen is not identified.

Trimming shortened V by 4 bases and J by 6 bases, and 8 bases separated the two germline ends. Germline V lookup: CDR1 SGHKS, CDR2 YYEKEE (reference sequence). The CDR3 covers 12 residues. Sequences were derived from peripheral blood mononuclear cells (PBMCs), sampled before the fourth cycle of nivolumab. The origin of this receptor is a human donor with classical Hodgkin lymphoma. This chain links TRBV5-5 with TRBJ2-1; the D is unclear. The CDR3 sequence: CASSVIINEQFF. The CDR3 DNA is TGTGCCAGCAGCGTTATAATCAATGAGCAGTTCTTC. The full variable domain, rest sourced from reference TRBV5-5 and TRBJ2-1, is DAGVTQSPTHLIKTRGQQVTLRCSPISGHKSVSWYQQVLGQGPQFIFQYYEKEERGRGNFPDRFSARQFPNYSSELNVNALLLGDSALYLCASSVIINEQFFGPGTRLTVL.